This TCR beta chain emerged from a study of T-cell memory formation after mild COVID-19. At the level of the study: The study found TCR clusters largely donor specific.

5'RACE, which relied on constant-segment primers, yielded TCR alpha and TCR beta cDNA libraries carrying sample barcodes and UMIs. Via MiXCR, TCRdb re-called the 5' RACE reads, giving one row per CDR3 protein. The sample has about 250,000 distinct CDR3 sequences, about 16% seen once. Concerning this clonotype: As yet, its antigen is unknown.

CDR3 length equals 12 residues. Study conclusions and caveats: From day 15 to 85, contracting clones were balanced between CD4 and CD8, whereas later expanders leaned toward CD4+. Contracting CD8+ clones were enriched in EMRA, CD4+ mainly in CM and EM.

The material sequenced was PBMCs or a T cell subset sorted from them (not recorded which). V and J are TRBV12-3 or TRBV12-4 and TRBJ1-4; 7 positions agree with TRBD1. The TCR sequence derives from an adult woman who had mild COVID-19 (a few samples of this study predate the infection). Cell type and time point are not known. Here the CDR3 reads CVSRRDSEKLFF. The CDR3 DNA is TGTGTCTCGCGCCGGGACAGTGAAAAACTGTTTTTT.